This T cell receptor (beta chain) was recorded in a study of cytomegalovirus exposure and HLA in healthy donors. The study ran its PCR with 60 Vbeta and 13 Jbeta primers. This table comes from immunoSEQ multiplex PCR, and its TCRdb copy is limited to in-frame clones, with some not included. Among roughly 150,000 clones, roughly 10% were seen once, and the ten largest hold 1.8%. The CDR3 has 16 residues. Unmatched junction bases numbered 13, after V lost 5 bases and J lost 8 bases. The germline V gene has CDR1 SNHLY and CDR2 FYNNEI. The source is a man between 45 and 60 years old in good health and CMV-seronegative. The rearrangement joins TRBV2 to TRBJ1-4; 8 nucleotides match TRBD1. The sequenced material came from PBMCs. The CDR3 region has the DNA TGTGCCAGCAGTAATCCGACCGGGACAGGTGGAGAAAAACTGTTTTTT. Its translation: CASSNPTGTGGEKLFF. The whole variable domain, filled in from reference TRBV2 and TRBJ1-4, reads EPEVTQTPSHQVTQMGQEVILRCVPISNHLYFYWYRQILGQKVEFLVSFYNNEISEKSEIFDDQFSVERPDGSNFTLKIRSTKLEDSAMYFCASSNPTGTGGEKLFFGSGTQLSVL.